Shown below are 25 T cell receptor beta chains from a single sample sequenced in a study of T-cell memory formation after mild COVID-19. Each CDR3 protein is one row after TCRdb ran MiXCR on the 5' RACE reads. The table shows 270,000 or so distinct CDR3 sequences, with about 20% occurring only once. Specimen: PBMCs or a T cell subset sorted from them (not recorded which). The receptors here all came from a man between 18 and 29 years old who had mild COVID-19 (a few samples of this study predate the infection). Cell type and time point are not known.

This clonotype has a handful of counts. The chain has TRBV7-2 and TRBJ1-2; D not certain. The CDR3 extends over 12 amino acids. Germline CDR1 is SGHTA and CDR2 is FQGNSA. Trimming pared 5 bases from V and 1 base from J, leaving 5 bases between. The CDR3 DNA sequence: TGTGCCAGCAGCCAAAATAACTATGGCTACACCTTC. Translating it yields CASSQNNYGYTF.

This clonotype was recorded many times. This chain connects TRBV12-5 to TRBJ2-7; a possible D gene is TRBD1 (6 bases). Trimming removed 9 bases from V and 1 base from J, with 13 bases in between. This CDR3 has 13 amino acids. Germline assignment: CDR1 LGHNT and CDR2 FRNRAP. CDR3 region: CASLQGNSYEQYF. The CDR3 coding sequence is TGTGCTAGCCTTCAGGGGAATTCCTACGAGCAGTACTTC.

This clonotype was detected only a few times. The chain joins TRBV4-2 to TRBJ1-6; D is undetermined. V was pared by 3 bases and J by 5 bases, with 11 bases between. The CDR3 spans 15 residues. Germline CDR1 LGHNA, CDR2 YNFKEQ. CDR3 DNA sequence: TGTGCCAGCAGCCAGAGGCGGAGGAATAATTCACCCCTCCACTTT. Its translation: CASSQRRRNNSPLHF.

This clonotype has ten or more counts. The chain combines TRBV10-3 with TRBJ2-3; 7 bases line up with TRBD2. The length of the CDR3 is 17 residues. The V and J ends lost 4 bases and 4 bases, in that order; junction bases with no gene match: 14. In germline, CDR1 is ENHRY, CDR2 SYGVKD. The CDR3, as DNA: TGTGCCATCAGTGGGGTGCGGGGGTCTAATATGGCAGATACGCAGTATTTT. Its translation: CAISGVRGSNMADTQYF.

This clonotype appeared many times. The chain is built from TRBV4-1 and TRBJ1-1, with D maybe TRBD1 (5 bases). V was pared by 2 bases and J by 4 bases, with 11 bases between. The CDR3 contains 14 residues. Per the germline V gene, CDR1 is MGHRA and CDR2 is YSYEKL. CDR3 residues: CASSQPTGGTEAFF. For the CDR3, the DNA is TGCGCCAGCAGCCAACCGACGGGGGGCACTGAAGCTTTCTTT.

This clonotype turned up a few times. This chain joins TRBV7-3 and TRBJ2-2; no definite D call. The CDR3 contains 15 residues. CDR1 and CDR2 from the germline V gene are SGHTA and FQGTGA. Trimming shortened V by 1 base and J by 6 bases, and 12 bases separated the two germline ends. The CDR3 loop is CASSLIGVEAGELFF. DNA of the CDR3: TGTGCCAGCAGCTTAATTGGCGTCGAGGCCGGGGAGCTGTTTTTT. Full variable domain (remainder filled in from reference TRBV7-3 and TRBJ2-2): GAGVSQTPSNKVTEKGKYVELRCDPISGHTALYWYRQSLGQGPEFLIYFQGTGAADDSGLPNDRFFAVRPEGSVSTLKIQRTERGDSAVYLCASSLIGVEAGELFFGEGSRLTVL.

This chain links TRBV2 with TRBJ1-2, with D possibly being TRBD1 (5 bases). Per the germline V gene, CDR1 is SNHLY and CDR2 is FYNNEI. CDR3 length equals 14 residues. V lost 3 bases and J 4 bases, leaving 12 bases between the germline ends. The CDR3 nucleotides are TGTGCCAGCAGTGATTGGGGACTATCCTATGGCTACACCTTC. Residues: CASSDWGLSYGYTF.

J is TRBJ2-1 and V is TRBV7-2, with 7 bases matching TRBD2. Per the germline V gene, CDR1 is SGHTA and CDR2 is FQGNSA. CDR3 length: 14 residues. The ends lost 5 bases at V and 8 bases at J; junction bases unmatched: 9. The chain's CDR3 is CASSAGLGRHEQFF. In nucleotides, the CDR3 is TGTGCCAGCAGCGCCGGACTAGGACGGCATGAGCAGTTCTTC.

This clonotype was detected only a few times. The chain links TRBV7-2 to TRBJ2-2, with D hard to call. Trimming removed 6 bases from V and 2 bases from J, with 16 bases in between. The CDR3 sequence is 16 residues long. From germline, CDR1 is SGHTA and CDR2 FQGNSA. CDR3 DNA sequence: TGTGCCAGCAGAAGACCCGTCCCCCCTAACACCGGGGAGCTGTTTTTT. The encoded protein is CASRRPVPPNTGELFF. The full variable domain, rest sourced from reference TRBV7-2 and TRBJ2-2, is GAGVSQSPSNKVTEKGKDVELRCDPISGHTALYWYRQSLGQGLEFLIYFQGNSAPDKSGLPSDRFSAERTGGSVSTLTIQRTQQEDSAVYLCASRRPVPPNTGELFFGEGSRLTVL.

This clonotype was counted only a few times. The V call is TRBV2, the J call TRBJ1-1; TRBD1 agrees at 10 bases. The CDR3 loop spans 13 amino acids. J gave up 3 bases and V 6 bases, and 1 base lay outside the gene matches. Germline V gene lookup returns CDR1 SNHLY and CDR2 FYNNEI. The CDR3 bases are TGTGCCAGCAGGACAGGGGGCTACACTGAAGCTTTCTTT. This sequence encodes CASRTGGYTEAFF.

This chain links TRBV5-1 with TRBJ1-1; D might be TRBD1 (5 bases). The length of the CDR3 is 16 residues. The V end was cut by 0 bases, the J end by 4 bases, with 16 bases between. Germline CDR1 is SGHRS and CDR2 is YFSETQ. This chain's CDR3 is CASSLGGTRGGTEAFF. The CDR3 nucleotides read TGCGCCAGCAGCTTGGGGGGGACCCGAGGTGGCACTGAAGCTTTCTTT.

This clonotype was counted only a few times. The genes are TRBV14 and TRBJ2-1; 8 nucleotides align to TRBD2. The CDR3 has 15 amino acids. Per germline, CDR1 SGHDN and CDR2 FVKESK. The J segment lost 4 bases and the V segment lost 4 bases, leaving 6 bases of the junction unmatched. The DNA of the CDR3 is TGTGCCAGCAGCCCCTTAGCGGGGAGGTACAATGAGCAGTTCTTC. This gives the protein CASSPLAGRYNEQFF.

This clonotype was detected only a few times. DNA of the CDR3: TGCAGTGCTAGAGACCCCTCTCGTGGCTATGGCTACACCTTC. Translation: CSARDPSRGYGYTF. This chain joins TRBV20-1 and TRBJ1-2; D is unresolved. This CDR3 contains 14 residues. The V and J ends lost 0 bases and 4 bases respectively, with 12 bases between them. The germline gives CDR1 DFQATT, CDR2 SNEGSKA (reference sequence).

In this sample, this clonotype turned up many times. The gene calls are TRBV12-5 and TRBJ2-2; the D is unclear. Germline CDR1 LGHNT, CDR2 FRNRAP. This CDR3 is 16 amino acids long. Trimming shortened V by 2 bases and J by 0 bases, and 10 bases separated the two germline ends. Written as DNA, the CDR3 is TGTGCTAGTGGTTTGCCCAAGCTTACGAACACCGGGGAGCTGTTTTTT. Translating it yields CASGLPKLTNTGELFF.

Worth noting for this clonotype: A junction end diverges from the germline sequence, so it may reflect a read error. The J gene is TRBJ2-5, the V gene TRBV24-1; D ambiguous. Germline CDR1 reads KGHDR; CDR2 reads SFDVKD. The CDR3 runs to 13 residues. The CDR3 DNA reads as TGTGCCACCGGTGATGGAATCCAAGAGACCCAGTACTTC. It yields the protein CATGDGIQETQYF.

This chain uses TRBV5-4 with TRBJ2-3, with TRBD2 matching over 16 bases. Trimming at V came to 3 bases and at J to 4 bases, leaving 2 bases not matched to a gene. CDR1 and CDR2 from the germline V gene are SGHNT and YYREEE (reference sequence). This CDR3 is 16 amino acids long. The CDR3 DNA reads as TGTGCCAGCAGCTGGGGACTAGCGGGGGGGCCAGATACGCAGTATTTT. It yields the protein CASSWGLAGGPDTQYF.

The table lists this clonotype with a count of one. The rearrangement links TRBV3-1 to TRBJ2-2; TRBD2 matches 10 bases. This CDR3 spans 17 amino acids. Germline V gives CDR1 LGHDT, CDR2 YNNKEL (reference sequence). V lost 1 base, J lost 5 bases, and 7 bases stayed unmatched. CDR3 sequence: CASSQGVLAGSTGELFF. The CDR3 DNA follows: TGTGCCAGCAGCCAAGGAGTACTAGCGGGGAGTACCGGGGAGCTGTTTTTT.

This clonotype was recorded a few times. The chain employs TRBV5-1 and TRBJ2-7; tentative D call: TRBD2 (7 bases). CDR1 and CDR2 (germline): SGHRS, YFSETQ. The CDR3 contains 14 residues. The ends were cut back, 3 bases at V and 6 bases at J, with 16 bases in the middle. CDR3 sequence: CASSWGGVGAEQYF. CDR3 nucleotide sequence: TGCGCCAGCAGCTGGGGGGGCGTCGGCGCCGAGCAGTACTTC.

The genes are TRBV6-5 and TRBJ2-7, with D possibly being TRBD1 (6 bases). Germline V gene lookup returns CDR1 MNHEY and CDR2 SVGAGI. Trimming left V 5 bases short and J 2 bases short, with 13 bases between. This CDR3 contains 14 residues. As DNA, the CDR3 is TGTGCCAGCAGTAGCCAACAGGGCCCCTACGAGCAGTACGTC. This sequence encodes CASSSQQGPYEQYV.

A few counts support this clonotype. This chain links TRBV7-9 with TRBJ2-3, with unresolved D. The CDR3 contains 13 residues. Germline CDR1 SEHNR, CDR2 FQNEAQ (reference sequence). Trimming pared 6 bases from V and 2 bases from J, leaving 9 bases between. CDR3 in amino acids: CASSKHPTDTQYF. DNA of the CDR3: TGTGCCAGCAGTAAGCACCCCACAGATACGCAGTATTTT.

In its sample, this clonotype was seen many times. V and J are TRBV28 and TRBJ2-1; 7 nucleotides match TRBD1. V trimming: 3 bases; J trimming: 4 bases; junction bases outside the gene matches: 9. CDR3 size: 16 residues. Looked up from germline, CDR1 is MDHEN and CDR2 is SYDVKM. The CDR3 loop is CASSFAGTALYNEQFF. CDR3 sequence (DNA): TGTGCCAGCAGTTTTGCCGGGACAGCTCTGTACAATGAGCAGTTCTTC.

This clonotype was counted ten times or more. CDR3 DNA: TGTGCCAGCAGCCATGTATCGGGGGGCAATCAGCCCCAGCATTTT. This sequence encodes CASSHVSGGNQPQHF. This chain uses TRBV4-2 with TRBJ1-5; weak D call: TRBD1 (5 bases). The V gene lost 3 bases and the J gene lost 2 bases, with 11 bases spanning the gap. This CDR3 spans 15 amino acids. Germline V gene sequence: CDR1 LGHNA, CDR2 YNFKEQ.

This sequence joins TRBV12-5 and TRBJ1-2, with D hard to call. CDR3 length equals 13 residues. The germline gives CDR1 LGHNT, CDR2 FRNRAP. Trimming stripped 4 bases from V and 0 bases from J, with 6 bases between. CDR3 coding DNA: TGTGCTAGTGGTTCGGAGACTAACTATGGCTACACCTTC. Protein: CASGSETNYGYTF.

The V and J genes are TRBV20-1 and TRBJ2-7; D uncertain. The CDR3 has 12 residues. Germline V gene data show CDR1 as DFQATT and CDR2 as SNEGSKA (reference sequence). Deletions cut 2 bases from V and 1 base from J, with 6 bases between. In DNA form, the CDR3 reads TGCAGTGCTAGACGACAATCCTACGAGCAGTACTTC. Translating gives CSARRQSYEQYF.

V usage is TRBV15 and J usage is TRBJ1-1; D is unresolved. This CDR3 is 14 amino acids long. Germline lookup yields CDR1 LNHNV and CDR2 YYDKDF (reference sequence). The germline V and J ends were trimmed by 0 bases and 5 bases, with 10 bases remaining between them. The CDR3 protein is CATSRDRLRTEAFF. CDR3 DNA sequence: TGTGCCACCAGCAGAGATAGACTACGAACTGAAGCTTTCTTT.